By its share, the clone carrying this TCR beta chain is medium-sized (0.01 to 0.1%). TCRdb re-derived calls from the 5' RACE reads in MiXCR, one entry per CDR3 protein. This table holds over 55,000 distinct CDR3 sequences, just under 30% found once. CDR1 and CDR2 from the germline V gene are SGDLS and YYNGEE. The CDR3 loop spans 14 amino acids. V was trimmed by 3 bases and J by 5 bases, leaving 12 bases between them. The clonotype comes from a female donor with breast cancer. The chain uses TRBV9 and TRBJ2-1; D may be TRBD1 (6 bases). Sequencing was performed on tumor-infiltrating naive CD4+ T cells sorted from the breast tumor. The subset here: naive CD4+ T cells, CD4+CD45RA+CD25-. The CDR3 DNA reads as TGTGCCAGCAGCGCGACGACAGGACACAATGAGCAGTTCTTC. This translates into CASSATTGHNEQFF.